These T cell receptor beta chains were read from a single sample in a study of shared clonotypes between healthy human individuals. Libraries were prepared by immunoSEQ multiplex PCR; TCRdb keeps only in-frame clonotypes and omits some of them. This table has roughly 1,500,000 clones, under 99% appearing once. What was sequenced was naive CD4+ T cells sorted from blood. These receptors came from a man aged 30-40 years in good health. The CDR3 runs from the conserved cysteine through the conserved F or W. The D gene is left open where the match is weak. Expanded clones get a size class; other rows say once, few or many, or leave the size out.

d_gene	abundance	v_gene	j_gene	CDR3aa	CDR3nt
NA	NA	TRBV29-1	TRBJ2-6	CSVVNSGANVLTF	TGCAGCGTTGTCAACTCTGGGGCCAACGTCCTGACTTTC
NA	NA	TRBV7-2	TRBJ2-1	CASSLVEGHNEQFF	TGTGCCAGCAGCTTGGTTGAGGGCCACAATGAGCAGTTCTTC
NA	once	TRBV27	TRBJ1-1	CASSPRGGTEAFF	TGTGCCAGCAGTCCTCGGGGGGGCACTGAAGCTTTCTTT
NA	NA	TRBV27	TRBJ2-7	CASSPSAYEQYF	TGTGCCAGCAGTCCATCCGCCTACGAGCAGTACTTC
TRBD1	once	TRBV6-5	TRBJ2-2	CASTDRGSGELFF	TGTGCCAGCACCGACAGGGGTTCGGGGGAGCTGTTTTTT
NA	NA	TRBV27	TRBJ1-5	CASSLLGDLGPQHF	TGTGCCAGCAGTTTATTAGGGGACCTCGGGCCCCAGCATTTT
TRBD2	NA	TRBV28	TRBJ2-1	CASIISGGAYNEQFF	TGTGCCAGCATAATAAGTGGGGGGGCCTACAATGAGCAGTTCTTC
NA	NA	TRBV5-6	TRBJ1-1	CASSSAGRWNADTEAFF	TGTGCCAGCAGCTCGGCCGGACGGTGGAATGCGGACACTGAAGCTTTCTTT
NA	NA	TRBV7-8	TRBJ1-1	CASSLGQGTEAFF	TGTGCCAGCAGCTTAGGCCAAGGGACTGAAGCTTTCTTT
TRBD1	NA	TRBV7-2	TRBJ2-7	CASSLSGQGQFLSYEQYF	TGTGCCAGCAGCTTGTCGGGACAGGGCCAATTCCTCTCCTACGAGCAGTACTTC
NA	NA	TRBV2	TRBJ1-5	CASADSNQPQHF	TGTGCCAGCGCGGATAGCAATCAGCCCCAGCATTTT
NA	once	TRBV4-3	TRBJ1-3	CASSQLGVSSGNTIYF	TGCGCCAGCAGCCAACTGGGCGTAAGCTCTGGAAACACCATATATTTT
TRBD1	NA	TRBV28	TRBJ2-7	CASSRSFGQGTGSYEQYF	TGTGCCAGCAGCCGTTCCTTTGGACAGGGTACGGGCTCCTACGAGCAGTACTTC
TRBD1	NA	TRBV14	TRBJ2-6	CASSQSQGGVLTF	TGTGCCAGCAGCCAATCACAGGGGGGCGTCCTGACTTTC
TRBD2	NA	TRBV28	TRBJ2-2	CASSTLAGRAGELFF	TGTGCCAGCAGTACCCTAGCGGGTCGGGCCGGGGAGCTGTTTTTT
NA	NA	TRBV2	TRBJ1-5	CASSEAEASDQPQHF	TGTGCCAGCAGTGAAGCTGAGGCGAGTGATCAGCCCCAGCATTTT
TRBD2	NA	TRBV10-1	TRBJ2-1	CASSPSGSLYEQFF	TGCGCCAGCAGTCCTAGCGGGAGTCTCTATGAGCAGTTCTTC
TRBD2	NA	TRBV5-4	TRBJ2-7	CASSFPGGPDEQYF	TGTGCCAGCAGCTTTCCGGGAGGGCCTGACGAGCAGTACTTC
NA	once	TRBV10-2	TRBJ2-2	CASSYKGDTGELFF	TGCGCCAGCAGTTATAAGGGAGACACCGGGGAGCTGTTTTTT
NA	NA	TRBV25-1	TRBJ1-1	CASSEVAEDEAFF	TGTGCCAGCAGTGAAGTAGCGGAGGATGAAGCTTTCTTT
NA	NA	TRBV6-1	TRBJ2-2	CASWGRRVNTGELFF	TGTGCCAGCTGGGGGAGGAGGGTAAACACCGGGGAGCTGTTTTTT
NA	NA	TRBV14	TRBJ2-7	CASSQGGSWSYEQYF	TGTGCCAGCAGCCAAGGGGGATCATGGTCCTACGAGCAGTACTTC
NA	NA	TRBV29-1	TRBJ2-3	CSVEGHGTDTQYF	TGCAGCGTTGAAGGACACGGCACGGATACGCAGTATTTT
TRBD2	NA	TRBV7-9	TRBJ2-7	CASSLVGAGASYEQYF	TGTGCCAGCAGCTTAGTTGGAGCGGGAGCATCCTACGAGCAGTACTTC
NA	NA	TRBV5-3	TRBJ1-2	CARSLNPRTANYGYTF	TGTGCCAGAAGCTTGAACCCCCGGACAGCTAACTATGGCTACACCTTC
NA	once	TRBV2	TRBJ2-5	CASLRGAIETQYF	TGTGCCAGCCTGAGGGGGGCAATAGAGACCCAGTACTTC
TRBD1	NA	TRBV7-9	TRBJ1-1	CASIHPGQPNTEAFF	TGTGCCAGCATCCACCCGGGACAGCCGAACACTGAAGCTTTCTTT
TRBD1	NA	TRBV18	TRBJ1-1	CASSPFLSGTGGQNTEAFF	TGTGCCAGCTCACCATTCTTGAGTGGGACAGGGGGCCAGAACACTGAAGCTTTCTTT
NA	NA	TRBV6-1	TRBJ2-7	CASTRSTASYEQYF	TGTGCCAGCACCCGATCCACAGCCTCCTACGAGCAGTACTTC
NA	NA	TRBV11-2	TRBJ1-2	CASSLPGHPSGGYTF	TGTGCCAGCAGCTTGCCCGGACACCCCTCTGGTGGCTACACCTTC
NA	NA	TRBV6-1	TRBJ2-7	CASSRNRDTTYEQYF	TGTGCCAGCAGCAGGAACCGGGACACAACTTACGAGCAGTACTTC
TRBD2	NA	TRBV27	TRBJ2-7	CASSPQGLAKYEQYF	TGTGCCAGCAGTCCACAGGGACTAGCGAAATACGAGCAGTACTTC
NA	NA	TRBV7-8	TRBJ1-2	CATSSAGNYGYTF	TGTGCCACCAGCTCGGCGGGAAACTATGGCTACACCTTC
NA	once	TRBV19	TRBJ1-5	CASNKGSVSSQHF	TGTGCCAGTAATAAAGGGTCCGTGTCATCCCAGCATTTT
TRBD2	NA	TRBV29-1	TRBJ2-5	CSVGSGRSAETQYF	TGCAGCGTTGGTAGCGGGAGGAGCGCGGAGACCCAGTACTTC
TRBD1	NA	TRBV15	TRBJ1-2	CATSKRGQGEHYGYTF	TGTGCCACCAGCAAGAGGGGACAGGGGGAACACTATGGCTACACCTTC
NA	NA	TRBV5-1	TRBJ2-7	CASSLQAASYEQYF	TGCGCCAGCAGCTTACAGGCGGCCTCCTACGAGCAGTACTTC
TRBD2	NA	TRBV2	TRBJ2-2	CASSVRLAGVGELFF	TGTGCCAGCAGTGTTCGGCTAGCGGGAGTCGGGGAGCTGTTTTTT
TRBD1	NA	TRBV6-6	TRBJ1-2	CASSLQGAEGYTF	TGTGCCAGCAGTTTACAGGGGGCGGAGGGCTACACCTTC
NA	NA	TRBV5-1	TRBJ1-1	CASRDLMNTEAFF	TGCGCCAGCAGGGACCTCATGAACACTGAAGCTTTCTTT
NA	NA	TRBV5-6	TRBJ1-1	CASSLVIVSGEAFF	TGTGCCAGCAGCTTGGTAATAGTTAGTGGTGAAGCTTTCTTT
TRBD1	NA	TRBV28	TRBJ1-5	CASSAALTGGNQPQHF	TGTGCCAGCAGTGCAGCACTGACAGGGGGCAATCAGCCCCAGCATTTT
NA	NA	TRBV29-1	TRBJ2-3	CSLSQGTDTQYF	TGCAGCTTAAGCCAGGGCACAGATACGCAGTATTTT
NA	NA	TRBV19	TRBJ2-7	CASSIVRGHSYEQYF	TGTGCCAGTAGTATAGTTCGAGGTCACTCCTACGAGCAGTACTTC
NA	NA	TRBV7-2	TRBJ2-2	CASSLARQPNTGELFF	TGTGCCAGCAGCTTAGCAAGGCAGCCGAACACCGGGGAGCTGTTTTTT
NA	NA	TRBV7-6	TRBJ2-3	CASSLGGGKDTQYF	TGTGCCAGCAGCTTAGGTGGTGGGAAAGATACGCAGTATTTT
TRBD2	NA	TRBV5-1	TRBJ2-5	CASSLGLLADQETQYF	TGCGCCAGCAGCTTGGGGCTCCTAGCGGACCAAGAGACCCAGTACTTC
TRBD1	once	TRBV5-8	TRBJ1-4	CASSMDRVNEKLFF	TGTGCCAGCAGCATGGACAGGGTAAATGAAAAACTGTTTTTT
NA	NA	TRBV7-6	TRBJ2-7	CASSSDRQGSYEQYF	TGTGCCAGCAGCTCCGATCGGCAGGGGTCCTACGAGCAGTACTTC
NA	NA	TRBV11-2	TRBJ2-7	CASSPLSGNFYEQYF	TGTGCCAGCAGCCCCTTGTCGGGAAACTTCTACGAGCAGTACTTC
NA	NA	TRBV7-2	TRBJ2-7	CASSLGVIYEQYF	TGTGCCAGCAGCTTGGGAGTTATCTACGAGCAGTACTTC
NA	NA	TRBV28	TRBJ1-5	CASSLIRGPGEQPQHF	TGTGCCAGCAGTTTAATTCGCGGGCCAGGGGAGCAGCCCCAGCATTTT
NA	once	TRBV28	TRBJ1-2	CASRRPGYEGYTF	TGTGCCAGCAGGAGGCCGGGCTACGAGGGCTACACCTTC
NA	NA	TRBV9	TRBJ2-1	CASSVDTGASYNEQFF	TGTGCCAGCAGCGTAGACACGGGAGCGTCCTACAATGAGCAGTTCTTC
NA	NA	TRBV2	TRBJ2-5	CASSVIGETQYF	TGTGCCAGCAGTGTTATAGGGGAGACCCAGTACTTC
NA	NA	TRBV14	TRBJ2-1	CASSHSARGVGPYNEQFF	TGTGCCAGCAGCCATAGCGCCCGCGGAGTAGGTCCCTACAATGAGCAGTTCTTC
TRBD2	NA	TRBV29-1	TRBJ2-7	CSGKAGGSYEQYF	TGCAGCGGTAAAGCGGGAGGGTCCTACGAGCAGTACTTC